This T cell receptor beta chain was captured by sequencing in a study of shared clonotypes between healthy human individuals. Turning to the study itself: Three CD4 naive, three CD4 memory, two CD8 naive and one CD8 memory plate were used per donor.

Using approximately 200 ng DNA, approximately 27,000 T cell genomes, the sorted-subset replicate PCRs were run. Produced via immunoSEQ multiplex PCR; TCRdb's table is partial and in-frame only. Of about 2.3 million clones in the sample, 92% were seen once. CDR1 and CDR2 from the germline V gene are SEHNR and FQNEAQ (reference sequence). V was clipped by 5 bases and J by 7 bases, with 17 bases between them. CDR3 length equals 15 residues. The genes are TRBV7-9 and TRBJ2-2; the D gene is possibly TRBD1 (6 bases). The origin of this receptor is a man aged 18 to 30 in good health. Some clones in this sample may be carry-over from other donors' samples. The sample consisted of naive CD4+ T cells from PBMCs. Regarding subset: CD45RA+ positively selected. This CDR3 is CASSPQGTKVGELFF. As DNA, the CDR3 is TGTGCCAGCAGCCCCCAGGGGACCAAGGTCGGGGAGCTGTTTTTT.